This TCR beta chain was recovered during a study of radiation and T cells in renal cell carcinoma. Profiled with immunoSEQ multiplex PCR; TCRdb holds only in-frame clones, not every one. Here the sample spans tens of thousands of clones, about 80% being singletons. Time point given: blood 2 weeks post-SBRT. Specified treatment: 15 Gy SBRT to primary tumor, nephrectomy 4 weeks later. The source was blood, collected from a patient whose treatment included radiotherapy and nephrectomy. The receptor was derived from a man aged 55 to 70 with renal cell carcinoma.

The CDR3 sequence: CASSVGWLGTEAFF. The CDR3 region has the DNA TGTGCCAGCAGCGTAGGGTGGTTAGGCACTGAAGCTTTCTTT. This chain connects TRBV9 to TRBJ1-1; D is unclear. Germline V lookup: CDR1 SGDLS, CDR2 YYNGEE. The V end lost 0 bases, the J end lost 4 bases, and 10 bases lay between the germline ends. The CDR3 has 14 amino acids.